This T cell receptor (beta chain) came from a study of T cell changes during pregnancy in multiple sclerosis. The data were produced by immunoSEQ multiplex PCR, yet TCRdb's version contains in-frame clones alone and is incomplete. The profile shows fewer than 85,000 clones, around 90% of them singletons. This CDR3 has 16 amino acids. Germline V gives CDR1 SEHNR, CDR2 FQNEAQ (reference sequence). V was clipped by 5 bases and J by 6 bases, with 23 bases between them. The chain combines TRBV7-9 with TRBJ2-7; D perhaps matches TRBD2 (7 bases). Sequenced material: peripheral blood, taken in the first trimester of pregnancy. The sequence was obtained from a female donor in good health, enrolled as a control in a pregnancy study. CDR3 sequence reads: CASSPRGAPGGSEQYF. The CDR3 coding sequence is TGTGCCAGCAGCCCAAGGGGGGCCCCCGGGGGGTCCGAGCAGTACTTC.